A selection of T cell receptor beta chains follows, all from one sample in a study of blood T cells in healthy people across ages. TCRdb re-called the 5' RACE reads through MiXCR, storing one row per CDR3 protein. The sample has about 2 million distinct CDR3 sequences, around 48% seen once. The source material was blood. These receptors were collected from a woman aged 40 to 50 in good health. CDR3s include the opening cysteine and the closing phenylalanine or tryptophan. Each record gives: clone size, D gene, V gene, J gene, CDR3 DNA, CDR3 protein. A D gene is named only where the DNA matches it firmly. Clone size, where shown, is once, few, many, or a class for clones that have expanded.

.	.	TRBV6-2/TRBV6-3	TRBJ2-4	TGTGCCCGCCGACAGAGACTAGCCAAAAACATTCAGTACTTC	CARRQRLAKNIQYF
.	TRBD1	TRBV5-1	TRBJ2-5	TGCGCCAGCAGCCCGGGACAGGAAGGTGAGCAGTACTTC	CASSPGQEGEQYF
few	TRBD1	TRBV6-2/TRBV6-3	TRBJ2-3	TGTGCCAGCAGTTACAACGACAGGGAGAGTTTGAGGACAGATACGCAGTATTTT	CASSYNDRESLRTDTQYF
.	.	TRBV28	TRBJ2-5	TGTGCCAGCAGCCGACCTAATGACAGGAGGGGTGAGCAGTACTTC	CASSRPNDRRGEQYF
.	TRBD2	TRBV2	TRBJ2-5	TGTGCCAGCAGTGAAGCGCCTAGCGGGGAGCAAGAGACCCAGTACTTC	CASSEAPSGEQETQYF
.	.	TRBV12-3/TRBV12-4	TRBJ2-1	TGTGCCAGCAGTTCCGAGGGGGTTTCGCAGTTCTTC	CASSSEGVSQFF
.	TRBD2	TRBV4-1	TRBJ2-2	TGCGCCAGCAGCCAGGCAACTAGCGGGGGGGCCAGAGGGGAGCTGTTTTTT	CASSQATSGGARGELFF
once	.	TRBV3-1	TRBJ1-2	TGTGCCAGCAGCCAAGATCCCCGGGAAGGCTACACCTTC	CASSQDPREGYTF
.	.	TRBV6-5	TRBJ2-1	TGTGCCAGCAGGAGCATCCAAGCCAATGAGCAGTTCTTC	CASRSIQANEQFF
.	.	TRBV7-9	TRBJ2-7	TGTGCCAGCAGCTTAGAGGGAGTGGAAGGGCGATTCTCCTACGAGCAGTACTTC	CASSLEGVEGRFSYEQYF
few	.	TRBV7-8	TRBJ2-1	TGTGCCAGCAGCTTAGGGACAGACTTGAGCTCCTACAATGAGCAGTTCTTC	CASSLGTDLSSYNEQFF
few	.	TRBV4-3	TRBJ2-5	TGCGCCAGCAGCCAAGATTGGACACGGGAGACCCAGTACTTC	CASSQDWTRETQYF
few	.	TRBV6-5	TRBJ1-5	TGTGCCAGCAGTTACGCCAAGTTGTTTCAGCCCCAGCATTTT	CASSYAKLFQPQHF
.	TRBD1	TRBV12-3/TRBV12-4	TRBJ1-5	TGTGCCAGCATGACTCGGACAGGGGGCAATCAGCCCCAGCATTTT	CASMTRTGGNQPQHF
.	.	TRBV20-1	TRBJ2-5	TGCAGTGCTATCCAGGGGTCACGAGGGACCCAGTACTTC	CSAIQGSRGTQYF
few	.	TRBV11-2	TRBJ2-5	TGTGCCAGCAGCTTTTCGGAGGGGGCGAAGACCCAGTACTTC	CASSFSEGAKTQYF
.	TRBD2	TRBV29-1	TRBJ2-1	TGCAGCGTTGTGGGATTTAGCGGGGGGATCCGCTCCTACAATGAGCAGTTCTTC	CSVVGFSGGIRSYNEQFF
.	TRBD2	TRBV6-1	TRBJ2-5	TGTGCCAGCACCACAAGCGGGGGAGTAGAGACCCAGTACTTC	CASTTSGGVETQYF
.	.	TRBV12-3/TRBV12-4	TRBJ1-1	TGTGCCAGCAGTTTAGACGTGGGCGCGACTGAAGCTTTCTTT	CASSLDVGATEAFF
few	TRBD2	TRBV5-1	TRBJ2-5	TGCGCCAGCAGCTTGTTCGGACTAGCGATGGGGGGAGAGACCCAGTACTTC	CASSLFGLAMGGETQYF
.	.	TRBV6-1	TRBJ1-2	TGTGCCAGCAGTGAAGCGGACCAGGGGTATGGCTACACCTTC	CASSEADQGYGYTF
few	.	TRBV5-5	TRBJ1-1	TGTGCCAGCAGCATGGGACTGGGTGGCGAAGCTTTCTTT	CASSMGLGGEAFF
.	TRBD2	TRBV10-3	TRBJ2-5	TGTGCCGTAAGCGGGGGAGATGAGACCCAGTACTTC	CAVSGGDETQYF
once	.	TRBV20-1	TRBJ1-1	TGCAGTGCTACTAGGAAGAACACTGAAGCTTTCTTT	CSATRKNTEAFF
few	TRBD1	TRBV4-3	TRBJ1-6	TGCGCCAGCAGCCAAGCGACAGGGGATAATTCACCCCTCCACTTT	CASSQATGDNSPLHF
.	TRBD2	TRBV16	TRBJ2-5	TGTGCCAGCAGCCAATCGGAGAAGGGACTAGTTCAAGAGACCCAGTACTTC	CASSQSEKGLVQETQYF
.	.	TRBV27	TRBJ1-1	TGTGCCAGCAGGGACCACAGCGACCCTGAAGCTTTCTTT	CASRDHSDPEAFF
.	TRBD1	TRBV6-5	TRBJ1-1	TGTGCCAGCAGTTACTTGGGACAGAAGAACACTGAAGCTTTCTTT	CASSYLGQKNTEAFF
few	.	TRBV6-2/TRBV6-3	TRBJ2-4	TGTGCCAGCAGTTACCCCGGACTAACGACGATAGCCAAAAACATTCAGTACTTC	CASSYPGLTTIAKNIQYF
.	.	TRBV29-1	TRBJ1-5	TGCGGCGCTATGACAGGAACTCAGCCCCAGCATTTT	CGAMTGTQPQHF
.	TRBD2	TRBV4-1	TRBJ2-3	TGCGCCAGCAGCCAAGAGTCGCCTAGCGGGGGGGCACGGGATACGCAGTATTTT	CASSQESPSGGARDTQYF
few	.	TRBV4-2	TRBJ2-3	TGTGCCAGCAAGGGGGGAGATACGCAGTATTTT	CASKGGDTQYF
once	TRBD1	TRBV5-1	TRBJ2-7	TGCGCCAGCAGCAGGACAGGGGGGACCAATGAGCAGTACTTC	CASSRTGGTNEQYF
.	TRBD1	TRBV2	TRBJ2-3	TGTGCCAGCCGAGTAGGGGACAGGGTAGCAGATACGCAGTATTTT	CASRVGDRVADTQYF
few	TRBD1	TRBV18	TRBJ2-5	TGTGCCAGCTCACGACGACAGGGGAAAGGCCAAGAGACCCAGTACTTC	CASSRRQGKGQETQYF
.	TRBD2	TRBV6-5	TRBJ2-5	TGTGCCAGCAGTTACTCTGGGACTAGCGGGGGCGAGACCCAGTACTTC	CASSYSGTSGGETQYF
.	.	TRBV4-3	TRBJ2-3	TGCGCCAGCAGCCATCGGCGCGGATCTAGCACAGATACGCAGTATTTT	CASSHRRGSSTDTQYF
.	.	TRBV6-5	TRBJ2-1	TGTGCCAGTAGACTTACAGGGAGTCGGACGTACAATGAGCAGTTCTTC	CASRLTGSRTYNEQFF
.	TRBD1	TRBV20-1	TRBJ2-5	TGCAGTGCTTCCGACAGGGACGAGACCCAGTACTTC	CSASDRDETQYF
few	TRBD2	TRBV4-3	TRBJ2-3	TGCGCCAGCAAAGATCAGCGGGGGGGCGTCACAGATACGCAGTATTTT	CASKDQRGGVTDTQYF
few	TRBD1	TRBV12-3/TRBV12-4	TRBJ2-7	TGTGCCAGCAGCCCTATAACAGGGGCAGAGTACGAGCAGTACTTC	CASSPITGAEYEQYF
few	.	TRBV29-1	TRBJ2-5	TGCAGCGCTCGATCGGCGGGGCGTAGGCAAGAGACCCAGTACTTC	CSARSAGRRQETQYF
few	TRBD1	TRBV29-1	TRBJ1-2	TGCAGCGTTGGGACAGGGGCAGTCCGATATGGCTACACCTTC	CSVGTGAVRYGYTF
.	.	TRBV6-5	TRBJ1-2	TGTGCCAGCAGTAACGACAGGAAATCAAACTATGGCTACACCTTC	CASSNDRKSNYGYTF
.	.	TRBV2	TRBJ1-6	TGTGCCAGCAGTGAAGCGTTACGAACCCTCCACTTT	CASSEALRTLHF
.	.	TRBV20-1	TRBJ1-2	TGCAGTGCTAGACCAAACGCGGTGTGGTATGGCTACACCTTC	CSARPNAVWYGYTF
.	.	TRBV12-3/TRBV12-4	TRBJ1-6	TGTGCCAGCAGTTCAGGGATCGATAATTCACCCCTCCACTTT	CASSSGIDNSPLHF
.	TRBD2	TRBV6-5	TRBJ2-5	TGTGCCAGCAGTTACGTTTCTAGCGGGCGACAAGAGACCCAGTACTTC	CASSYVSSGRQETQYF
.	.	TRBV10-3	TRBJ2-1	TGTGCCATCAGTGTGGGCAGGGATGTCGATGAGCAGTTCTTC	CAISVGRDVDEQFF
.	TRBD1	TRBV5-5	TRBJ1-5	TGTGCCAGCGCCCTATCCGGGACAGGACGTCAGCCCCAGCATTTT	CASALSGTGRQPQHF
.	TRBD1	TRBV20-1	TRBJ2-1	TGCAGTCCTGACAGGGAAAATGAGCAGTTCTTC	CSPDRENEQFF